The clone carrying this T cell receptor (beta chain) has a single count. The data were obtained in a study of identical twins. The germline gives CDR1 LGHDT, CDR2 YNNKEL (reference sequence). This CDR3 contains 17 residues. V lost 1 base to trimming and J lost 7 bases; unmatched junction nucleotides: 11. TCRdb re-analysed the 5' RACE reads in MiXCR, keeping a single row per CDR3 protein. The table lists fewer than 250,000 distinct CDR3 sequences, around 7.6% of them singletons. Another study also made use of these data, one on yellow fever vaccine responses in identical twins.

The clonotype was recovered from a young woman in good health. The chain combines TRBV3-1 with TRBJ2-2; 8 bases agree with TRBD1. The sequenced sample consisted of CD8+ T cells sorted from blood. The CDR3 coding sequence is TGTGCCAGCAGCCAAGTGGGATGGACAGGGACGATCGGGGAGCTGTTTTTT. It is translated as CASSQVGWTGTIGELFF.